The entry below describes one T cell receptor beta chain. Enrolled through a virtual design, the participants were between about 18 and 100 years of age and came from 24 US areas. Membership in each cohort depended on participant-reported clinical history. Germline V gene lookup returns CDR1 SNHLY and CDR2 FYNNEI. This CDR3 has 14 residues. V was cut by 6 bases and J by 4 bases, with 10 bases left in between. This specimen comes from a study of blood T cell repertoires in COVID-19. Study in general: Researchers got acute and convalescent COVID-19 samples from the United States, Italy and Spain. The analysed material was cDNA or gDNA that came from T cells, B-cell-depleted T cells, or PBMCs.

The protocol was immunoSEQ multiplex PCR, while the TCRdb copy is restricted to in-frame clones and leaves out a portion. The sample records 450,000 to 600,000 clones, around 90% being singletons. The chain joins TRBV2 to TRBJ2-6; possibly TRBD2 for D (6 bases). This sequence was found in a woman younger than 30 who had recovered from COVID-19. Sequencing was performed on PBMCs or T cells enriched from blood (not recorded which). CDR3 amino acids: CASRIGRGANVLTF. The CDR3 nucleotides are TGTGCCAGCAGAATAGGGAGGGGGGCCAACGTCCTGACTTTC.